What follows describes a single T cell receptor (beta chain). This entry belongs to a study of blood T cell repertoires in COVID-19. Whole-study context: Samples of COVID-19 (acute and convalescent) were obtained from the United States, Italy and Spain. T cells, B-cell-depleted T cells, or PBMCs provided the cDNA or gDNA that served as material.

Per the original data handling: Amplification from reference gene primers served as the basis for estimated nucleated cell counts. Data came from immunoSEQ multiplex PCR; TCRdb stores just in-frame clones and leaves some out. D and trimming were read from the DNA, whereas the V and J calls and clone size are those reported in that table. Found here are approximately 300,000 clones, approximately 82% of them singletons; the top ten hold 1% to 1.5%. Material for sequencing was peripheral blood. This clonotype originated in a woman aged 45-60 years with acute or convalescent COVID-19.

This chain's CDR3 is CASSNRPGGAEGYTF. As DNA, the CDR3 is TGTGCCAGCAGTAACCGTCCGGGGGGGGCTGAAGGCTACACCTTC. V usage is TRBV6-6 and J usage is TRBJ1-2; TRBD1 is a possible D gene (6 bases). The CDR3 covers 15 residues. Germline V gene data show CDR1 as MNHNY and CDR2 as SVGAGI (reference sequence). V lost 5 bases to trimming and J lost 8 bases, with 21 bases between them.